The T cell receptor beta chain described here comes from a study of vaccination effects on CD4 cells after COVID-19. Repertoires were generated with immunoSEQ multiplex PCR, while TCRdb's copy carries only in-frame clones and drops some. Among about 73,000 clones, less than 75% were seen once, and the ten largest hold about 2.5%. As to this clone: Its antigen is not identified.

Scientists isolated CD4+ T cells after a roughly nine-day culture period ended. Participants completed two doses of the BNT162b2 or mRNA-1273 vaccine. This CDR3 is built from 16 residues. V lost 5 bases to trimming and J lost 3 bases, with 16 bases between them. Germline V gene data show CDR1 as MGHRA and CDR2 as YSYEKL. J is TRBJ1-4 and V is TRBV4-1, with a possible D match to TRBD1 (5 bases). This specimen consisted of CD4+ T cells from PBMCs cultured without peptide, obtained after COVID-19 vaccination. This sequence was found in a human donor who received a COVID-19 vaccine. CDR3 protein: CASSSRRDPSNEKLFF. Here the CDR3 DNA reads TGCGCCAGCAGCTCACGCCGGGACCCCTCTAATGAAAAACTGTTTTTT.